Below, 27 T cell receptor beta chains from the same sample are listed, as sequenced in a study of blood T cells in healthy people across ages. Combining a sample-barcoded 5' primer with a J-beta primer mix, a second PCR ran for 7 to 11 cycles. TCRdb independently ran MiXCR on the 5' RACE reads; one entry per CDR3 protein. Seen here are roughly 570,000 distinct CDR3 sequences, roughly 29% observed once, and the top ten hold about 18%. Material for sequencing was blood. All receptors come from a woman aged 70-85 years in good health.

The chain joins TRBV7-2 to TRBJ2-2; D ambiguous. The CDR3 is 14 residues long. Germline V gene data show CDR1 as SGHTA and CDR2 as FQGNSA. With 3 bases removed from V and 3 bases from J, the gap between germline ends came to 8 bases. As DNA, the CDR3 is TGTGCCAGCAGCTTCGGCGTGGACACCGGGGAGCTGTTTTTT. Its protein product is CASSFGVDTGELFF.

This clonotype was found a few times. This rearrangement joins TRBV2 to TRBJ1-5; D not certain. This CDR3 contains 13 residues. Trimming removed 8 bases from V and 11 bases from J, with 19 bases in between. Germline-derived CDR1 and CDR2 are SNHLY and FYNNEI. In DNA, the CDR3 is TGTGCCAGCCTACCGGCAGAAAAGCGGACCCAGCATTTT. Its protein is CASLPAEKRTQHF. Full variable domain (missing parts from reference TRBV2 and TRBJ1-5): EPEVTQTPSHQVTQMGQEVILRCVPISNHLYFYWYRQILGQKVEFLVSFYNNEISEKSEIFDDQFSVERPDGSNFTLKIRSTKLEDSAMYFCASLPAEKRTQHFGDGTRLSIL.

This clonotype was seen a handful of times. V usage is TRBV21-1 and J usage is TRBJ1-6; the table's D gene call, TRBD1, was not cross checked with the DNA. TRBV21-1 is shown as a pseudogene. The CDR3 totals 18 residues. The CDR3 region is CASSKGGFLGSYNSPLHF. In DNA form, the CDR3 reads TGTGCCAGCAGCAAGGGGGGTTTTTTGGGCTCCTATAATTCACCCCTCCACTTT.

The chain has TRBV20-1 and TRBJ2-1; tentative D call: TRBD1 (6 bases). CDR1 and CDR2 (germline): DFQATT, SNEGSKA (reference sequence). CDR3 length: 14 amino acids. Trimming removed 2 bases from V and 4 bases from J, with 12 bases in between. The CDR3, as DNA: TGCAGTGCTAGATGGCCCGGACAGTACAATGAGCAGTTCTTC. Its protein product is CSARWPGQYNEQFF.

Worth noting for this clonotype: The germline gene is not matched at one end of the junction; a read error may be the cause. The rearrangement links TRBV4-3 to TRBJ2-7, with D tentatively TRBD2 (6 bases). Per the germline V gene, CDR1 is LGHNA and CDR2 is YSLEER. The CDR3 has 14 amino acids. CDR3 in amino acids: CASSQEGLDSERYF. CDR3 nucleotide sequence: TGCGCCAGCAGCCAAGAGGGACTCGACAGCGAGCGGTACTTC.

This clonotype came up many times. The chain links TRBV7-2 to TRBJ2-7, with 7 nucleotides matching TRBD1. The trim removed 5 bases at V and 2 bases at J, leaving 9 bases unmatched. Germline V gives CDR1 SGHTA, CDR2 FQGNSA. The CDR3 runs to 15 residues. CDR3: CASSLTRDSTYEQYF. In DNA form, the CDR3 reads TGTGCCAGCAGCCTAACCCGGGACAGCACCTACGAGCAGTACTTC. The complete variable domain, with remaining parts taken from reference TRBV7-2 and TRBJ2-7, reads GAGVSQSPSNKVTEKGKDVELRCDPISGHTALYWYRQSLGQGLEFLIYFQGNSAPDKSGLPSDRFSAERTGGSVSTLTIQRTQQEDSAVYLCASSLTRDSTYEQYFGPGTRLTVT.

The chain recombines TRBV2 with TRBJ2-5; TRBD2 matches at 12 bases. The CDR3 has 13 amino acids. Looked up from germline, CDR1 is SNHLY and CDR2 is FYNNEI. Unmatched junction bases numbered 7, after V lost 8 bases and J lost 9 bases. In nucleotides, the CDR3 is TGTGCCAGCGAGGATACTAGCGGGGGGCCCCAGTACTTC. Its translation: CASEDTSGGPQYF. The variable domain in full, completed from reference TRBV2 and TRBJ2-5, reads EPEVTQTPSHQVTQMGQEVILRCVPISNHLYFYWYRQILGQKVEFLVSFYNNEISEKSEIFDDQFSVERPDGSNFTLKIRSTKLEDSAMYFCASEDTSGGPQYFGPGTRLLVL.

CDR3 nucleotides: TGTGCCAGCAGTTGGGGTGGTCTGAATAGAAGGGGCCATGAGCAGTTCTTC. Translation gives CASSWGGLNRRGHEQFF. The chain combines TRBV27 with TRBJ2-1, with D tentatively TRBD1 (5 bases). The CDR3 is made up of 17 amino acids. The V gene's germline CDR1 is MNHEY and CDR2 SMNVEV (reference sequence). Deletions cut 4 bases from V and 8 bases from J, with 24 bases between.

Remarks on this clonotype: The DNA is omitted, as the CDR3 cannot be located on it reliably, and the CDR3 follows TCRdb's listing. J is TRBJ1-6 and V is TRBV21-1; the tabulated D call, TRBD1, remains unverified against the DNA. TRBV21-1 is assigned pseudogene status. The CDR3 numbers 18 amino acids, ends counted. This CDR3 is CASSKGGWAGGNHSPLHF.

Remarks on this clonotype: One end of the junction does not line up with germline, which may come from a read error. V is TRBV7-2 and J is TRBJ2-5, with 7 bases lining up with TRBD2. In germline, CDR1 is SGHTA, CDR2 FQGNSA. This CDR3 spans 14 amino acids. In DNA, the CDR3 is TGTGCCAGCAGCTTCGGGGGGAGCTCCTACGGGCAGTGCTTC. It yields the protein CASSFGGSSYGQCF.

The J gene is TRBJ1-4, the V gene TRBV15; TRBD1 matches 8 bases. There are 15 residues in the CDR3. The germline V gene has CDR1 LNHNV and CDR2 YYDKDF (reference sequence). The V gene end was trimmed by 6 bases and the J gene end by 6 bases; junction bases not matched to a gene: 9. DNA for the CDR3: TGTGCCACCAGTTCAGGGGGCGGTGGTCATGAAAAACTGTTTTTT. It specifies CATSSGGGGHEKLFF.

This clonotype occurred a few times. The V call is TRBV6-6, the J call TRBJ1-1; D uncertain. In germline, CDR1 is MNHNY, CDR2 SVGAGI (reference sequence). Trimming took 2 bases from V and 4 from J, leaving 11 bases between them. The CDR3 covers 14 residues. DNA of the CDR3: TGTGCCAGCAGTTACCCGGAGGTAATCACTGAAGCTTTCTTT. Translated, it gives CASSYPEVITEAFF.

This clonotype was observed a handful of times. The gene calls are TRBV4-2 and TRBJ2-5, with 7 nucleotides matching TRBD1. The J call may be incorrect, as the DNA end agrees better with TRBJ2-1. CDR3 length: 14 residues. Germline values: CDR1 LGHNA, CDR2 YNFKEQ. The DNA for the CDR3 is TGTGCCAGCAGGCACGCTGACAGGGACAATGAGCAGTTCTTC. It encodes CASRHADRDNEQFF.

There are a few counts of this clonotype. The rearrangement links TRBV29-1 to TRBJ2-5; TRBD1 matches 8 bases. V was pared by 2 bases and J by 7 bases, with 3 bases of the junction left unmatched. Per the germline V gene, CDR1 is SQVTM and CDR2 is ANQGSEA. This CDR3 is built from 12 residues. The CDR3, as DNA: TGCAGCGTTGAATGGACAGGGCGGACCCAGTACTTC. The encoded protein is CSVEWTGRTQYF.

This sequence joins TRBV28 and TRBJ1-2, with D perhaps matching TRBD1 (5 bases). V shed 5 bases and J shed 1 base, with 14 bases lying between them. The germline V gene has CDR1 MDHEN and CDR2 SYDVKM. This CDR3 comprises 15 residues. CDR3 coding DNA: TGTGCCAGCAGTCCCCGGACACTGATTAACTATGGCTACACCTTC. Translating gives CASSPRTLINYGYTF.

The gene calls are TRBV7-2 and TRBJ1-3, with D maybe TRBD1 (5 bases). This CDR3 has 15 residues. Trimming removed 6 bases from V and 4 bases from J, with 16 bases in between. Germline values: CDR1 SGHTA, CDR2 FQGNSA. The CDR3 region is CASSRGGSAGNTIYF. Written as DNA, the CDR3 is TGTGCCAGCAGTCGGGGGGGGTCAGCAGGAAACACCATATATTTT. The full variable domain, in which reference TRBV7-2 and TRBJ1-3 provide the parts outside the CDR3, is GAGVSQSPSNKVTEKGKDVELRCDPISGHTALYWYRQSLGQGLEFLIYFQGNSAPDKSGLPSDRFSAERTGGSVSTLTIQRTQQEDSAVYLCASSRGGSAGNTIYFGEGSWLTVV.

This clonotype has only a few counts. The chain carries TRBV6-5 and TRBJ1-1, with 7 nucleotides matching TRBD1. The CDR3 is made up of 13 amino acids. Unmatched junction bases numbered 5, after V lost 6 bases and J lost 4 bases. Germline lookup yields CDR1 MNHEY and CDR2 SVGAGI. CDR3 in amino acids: CASSPGGSTEAFF. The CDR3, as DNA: TGTGCCAGCAGCCCAGGGGGGAGCACTGAAGCTTTCTTT.

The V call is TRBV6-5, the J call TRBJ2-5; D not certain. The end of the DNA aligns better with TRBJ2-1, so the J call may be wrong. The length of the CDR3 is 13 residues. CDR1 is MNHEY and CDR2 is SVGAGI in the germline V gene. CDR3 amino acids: CASSYSRDNEQFF. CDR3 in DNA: TGTGCCAGCAGTTACTCTAGAGACAATGAGCAGTTCTTC.

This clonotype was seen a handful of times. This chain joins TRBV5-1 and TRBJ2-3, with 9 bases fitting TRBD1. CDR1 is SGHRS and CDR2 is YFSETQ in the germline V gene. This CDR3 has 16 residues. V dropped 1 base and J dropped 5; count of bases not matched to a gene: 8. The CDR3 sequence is CASSLPRDRAVDTQYF. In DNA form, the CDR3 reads TGCGCCAGCAGCTTGCCCCGGGACAGGGCCGTAGATACGCAGTATTTT.

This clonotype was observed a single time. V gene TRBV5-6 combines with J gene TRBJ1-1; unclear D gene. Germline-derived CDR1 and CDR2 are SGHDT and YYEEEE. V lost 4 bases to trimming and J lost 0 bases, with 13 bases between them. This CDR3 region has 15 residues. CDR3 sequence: CASSMSPTLNTEAFF. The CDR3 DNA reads TGTGCCAGCAGCATGAGTCCTACGCTGAACACTGAAGCTTTCTTT.

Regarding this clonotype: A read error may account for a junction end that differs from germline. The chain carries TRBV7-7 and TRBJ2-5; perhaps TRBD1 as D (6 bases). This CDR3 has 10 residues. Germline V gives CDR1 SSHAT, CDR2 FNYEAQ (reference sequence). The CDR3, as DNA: TGCGCTAGCTTCAACAGGGCCATCTACTTC. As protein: CASFNRAIYF.

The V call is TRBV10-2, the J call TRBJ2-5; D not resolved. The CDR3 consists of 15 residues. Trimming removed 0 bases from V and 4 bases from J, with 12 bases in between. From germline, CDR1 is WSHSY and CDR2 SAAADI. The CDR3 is CASSESGLRIETQYF. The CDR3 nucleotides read TGCGCCAGCAGTGAGTCGGGTTTGAGGATAGAGACCCAGTACTTC.

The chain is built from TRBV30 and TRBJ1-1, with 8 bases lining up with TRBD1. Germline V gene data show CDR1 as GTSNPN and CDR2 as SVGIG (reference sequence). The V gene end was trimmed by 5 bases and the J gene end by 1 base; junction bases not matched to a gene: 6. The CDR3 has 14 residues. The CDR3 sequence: CAWDRGGENTEAFF. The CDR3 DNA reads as TGTGCCTGGGACAGGGGAGGGGAGAACACTGAAGCTTTCTTT.

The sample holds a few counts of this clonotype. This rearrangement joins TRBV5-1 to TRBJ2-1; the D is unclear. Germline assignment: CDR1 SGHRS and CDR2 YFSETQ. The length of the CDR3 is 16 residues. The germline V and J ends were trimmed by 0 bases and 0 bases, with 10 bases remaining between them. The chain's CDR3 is CASSLGYSLSYNEQFF. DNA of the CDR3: TGCGCCAGCAGCTTGGGGTACAGCCTCTCCTACAATGAGCAGTTCTTC.

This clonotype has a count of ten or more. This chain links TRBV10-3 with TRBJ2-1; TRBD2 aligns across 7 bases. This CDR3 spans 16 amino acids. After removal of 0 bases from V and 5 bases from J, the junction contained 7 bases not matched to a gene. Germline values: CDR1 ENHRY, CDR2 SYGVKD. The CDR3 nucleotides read TGTGCCATCAGTGAGTCCAGAAGCGGGGAACACAATGAGCAGTTCTTC. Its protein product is CAISESRSGEHNEQFF.

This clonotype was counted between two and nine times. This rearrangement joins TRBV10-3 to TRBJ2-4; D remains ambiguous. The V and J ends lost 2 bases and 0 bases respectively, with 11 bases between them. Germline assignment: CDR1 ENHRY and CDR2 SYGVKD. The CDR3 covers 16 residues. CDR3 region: CAISEPLGLAKNIQYF. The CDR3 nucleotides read TGTGCCATCAGTGAGCCCCTGGGGTTAGCCAAAAACATTCAGTACTTC.

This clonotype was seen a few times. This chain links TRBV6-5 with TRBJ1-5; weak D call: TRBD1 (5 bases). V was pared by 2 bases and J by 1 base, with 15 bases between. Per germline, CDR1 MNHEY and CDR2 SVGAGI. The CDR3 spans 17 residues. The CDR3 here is CASSYAGRTSSNQPQHF. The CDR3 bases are TGTGCCAGCAGTTACGCGGGACGGACTTCCAGCAATCAGCCCCAGCATTTT.